Described below is a single T cell receptor beta chain sequence and its context. As processed by the authors: It was from reference gene primer amplification that nucleated cell counts were estimated. This table comes from immunoSEQ multiplex PCR, and its TCRdb copy is limited to in-frame clones, with some not included. That table furnishes V, J and clone size, whereas the DNA furnished D and trimming. The sample lists some 100,000 clones, roughly 83% occurring once. These data are taken from a study of blood T cell repertoires in COVID-19. Study at large: Material from acute and convalescent COVID-19 was sourced from the United States, Italy and Spain. T cells, B-cell-depleted T cells, or PBMCs provided the cDNA or gDNA that served as material.

The germline CDR1 and CDR2 sequences are SNHLY and FYNNEI. This CDR3 is built from 15 residues. V lost 7 bases and J lost 4, with 16 bases in between. The chain employs TRBV2 and TRBJ2-2; D is undetermined. Sequencing used peripheral blood. This TCR came from a human donor in a cohort sampled during active COVID-19. The CDR3 sequence is CASTYIPGFTGELFF. The CDR3 DNA reads as TGTGCCAGCACCTATATCCCGGGTTTCACCGGGGAGCTGTTTTTT.